The T cell receptor (beta chain) described here comes from a study of T-cell memory formation after mild COVID-19. In its sample, this clonotype was seen a few times. Germline-derived CDR1 and CDR2 are SGHTA and FQGNSA. Trimming stripped 0 bases from V and 4 bases from J, with 9 bases between. The CDR3 loop spans 14 amino acids. TCRdb reprocessed the 5' RACE reads via MiXCR and lists one record per CDR3 protein. This sample has some 320,000 distinct CDR3 sequences, with approximately 16% found just once. The chain has TRBV7-2 and TRBJ2-5, with D possibly called TRBD1 or TRBD2 (5 bases each). Sequencing input: PBMCs or a T cell subset sorted from them (not recorded which). This receptor was taken from a man aged 18 to 30 who had mild COVID-19 (a few samples of this study predate the infection). Cell type and time point are not known. The CDR3 bases are TGTGCCAGCAGCTTAGCGGGGGTTGGAGAGACCCAGTACTTC. Amino acids: CASSLAGVGETQYF.